The 22 T cell receptor beta chains below were found in one sample sequenced in a study of long-term antiretroviral therapy in people with HIV. Sequencing relied on immunoSEQ assay v3.0, run at survey level. Generated by immunoSEQ multiplex PCR, the TCRdb table keeps only in-frame clones and is missing some. Of 45,000 or so clones in the sample, about 95% were seen once. The source material was unsorted PBMCs, sampled 9 to 9.5 years after starting antiretroviral therapy. Receptor source: a man aged 25 to 40 with HIV.

The V call is TRBV27, the J call TRBJ1-1, with 7 positions matching TRBD1. V shed 6 bases and J 5 bases; nucleotides not matched to a gene: 12. Germline lookup yields CDR1 MNHEY and CDR2 SMNVEV (reference sequence). CDR3 length: 15 amino acids. The CDR3 reads CASSLLTGDETEAFF. CDR3 DNA: TGTGCCAGCAGCCTCCTTACAGGGGATGAGACTGAAGCTTTCTTT.

As DNA, the CDR3 is TGTGCCAGCTCAGGGACAGGGAGGAGCAATCAGCCCCAGCATTTT. This translates into CASSGTGRSNQPQHF. J is TRBJ1-5 and V is TRBV18; 9 nucleotides match TRBD1. The ends lost 5 bases at V and 1 base at J; junction bases unmatched: 3. This CDR3 is built from 15 residues. The germline CDR1 and CDR2 sequences are KGHSH and LQKENI.

The J gene is TRBJ1-5, the V gene TRBV7-8; D perhaps matches TRBD1 (6 bases). V lost 1 base and J 0 bases, leaving 13 bases between the germline ends. This CDR3 region has 17 residues. From germline, CDR1 is SGHVS and CDR2 FQNEAQ. CDR3 nucleotides: TGTGCCAGCAGCTTAGGGACAGTTGGATCTAGCAATCAGCCCCAGCATTTT. Translating gives CASSLGTVGSSNQPQHF.

The rearrangement uses TRBV11-2 and TRBJ1-5; no clear D gene. Germline-derived CDR1 and CDR2 are SGHAT and FQNNGV. V lost 2 bases and J 2 bases, leaving 10 bases between the germline ends. The CDR3 is 15 residues long. As DNA, the CDR3 is TGTGCCAGCAGCTTATGGGGATTTGGCAATCAGCCCCAGCATTTT. This codes for CASSLWGFGNQPQHF.

The rearrangement joins TRBV6-5 to TRBJ2-1, with unresolved D. Germline CDR1 is MNHEY and CDR2 is SVGAGI. Trimming stripped 0 bases from V and 0 bases from J, with 9 bases between. This CDR3 spans 16 amino acids. CDR3 in DNA: TGTGCCAGCAGTTACTCGAGAAGGAGCTCCTACAATGAGCAGTTCTTC. Translating it yields CASSYSRRSSYNEQFF.

The CDR3 region is CASSLGLAGSTDTQYF. The DNA for the CDR3 is TGTGCCAGCAGCTTAGGACTAGCGGGGAGCACAGATACGCAGTATTTT. This chain links TRBV11-3 with TRBJ2-3; 11 bases map to TRBD2. There are 16 residues in the CDR3. V lost 1 base to trimming and J lost 0 bases; unmatched junction nucleotides: 0. Germline CDR1 SGHNT, CDR2 YENEEA.

This chain connects TRBV25-1 to TRBJ2-5, with 7 bases fitting TRBD2. V shed 5 bases, J shed 7 bases, and the junction held 13 bases outside the gene matches. The CDR3 length is 15 residues. The germline CDR1 and CDR2 sequences are MGHDK and SYGVNS. DNA for the CDR3: TGTGCCAGCAGTCCGCGCCAAACCTGGGAGGGGACCCAGTACTTC. Encoded protein: CASSPRQTWEGTQYF. The variable domain in full, with the rest retrieved from reference TRBV25-1 and TRBJ2-5, is EADIYQTPRYLVIGTGKKITLECSQTMGHDKMYWYQQDPGMELHLIHYSYGVNSTEKGDLSSESTVSRIRTEHFPLTLESARPSHTSQYLCASSPRQTWEGTQYFGPGTRLLVL.

The rearrangement joins TRBV19 to TRBJ2-1; D ambiguous. CDR1 LNHDA and CDR2 SQIVND come from the germline V gene (reference sequence). This CDR3 is built from 13 residues. Trimming cost V 3 bases and J 9 bases, with 12 bases left between them. The CDR3 is CASSMGVVGEQFF. The CDR3, as DNA: TGTGCCAGTAGTATGGGTGTGGTCGGTGAGCAGTTCTTC.

V gene TRBV7-9 combines with J gene TRBJ1-2; D perhaps matches TRBD1 (5 bases). Germline V gene sequence: CDR1 SEHNR, CDR2 FQNEAQ (reference sequence). The V and J ends lost 1 base and 5 bases respectively, with 11 bases between them. The CDR3 length is 14 residues. The CDR3 coding sequence is TGTGCCAGCAGCTTAGGCTCAGGGCCATATGGCTACACCTTC. Translated: CASSLGSGPYGYTF.

The chain is built from TRBV4-1 and TRBJ2-5, with no clear D. This CDR3 region has 13 residues. V gave up 4 bases and J gave up 3 bases, with 9 bases separating them. Germline V gene lookup returns CDR1 MGHRA and CDR2 YSYEKL. The CDR3 spells CASSRWQKETQYF. The CDR3 bases are TGCGCCAGCAGCCGCTGGCAGAAAGAGACCCAGTACTTC.

Comments on this clone: Lacking the conserved final phenylalanine or tryptophan, this CDR3 likely reflects a read error. The DNA is left out, because the CDR3 cannot be placed on it with certainty; the CDR3 is given as TCRdb lists it. The rearrangement links TRBV14 to TRBJ1-2. The CDR3 is 12 amino acids long, termini counted. The germline V gene encodes CDR1 SGHDN and CDR2 FVKESK. CDR3: CASSHGRAGFWK.

The genes are TRBV11-2 and TRBJ2-5; possible D gene TRBD2, 6 bases. The germline V gene encodes CDR1 SGHAT and CDR2 FQNNGV. Trimming pared 3 bases from V and 2 bases from J, leaving 13 bases between. This CDR3 has 15 residues. CDR3 sequence reads: CASSFHGTEQETQYF. CDR3 nucleotide sequence: TGTGCCAGCAGCTTCCATGGGACTGAACAAGAGACCCAGTACTTC.

The chain has TRBV6-6 and TRBJ1-6; D not certain. Trimming shortened V by 8 bases and J by 0 bases, and 8 bases separated the two germline ends. The CDR3 has 14 residues. Per the germline V gene, CDR1 is MNHNY and CDR2 is SVGAGI (reference sequence). The chain's CDR3 is CASYGSSYNSPLHF. For the CDR3, the DNA is TGTGCCAGCTACGGTAGCTCCTATAATTCACCCCTCCACTTT.

The chain combines TRBV2 with TRBJ2-3, with 8 positions matching TRBD2. The J segment lost 3 bases and the V segment lost 4 bases, leaving 6 bases of the junction unmatched. Per germline, CDR1 SNHLY and CDR2 FYNNEI. The CDR3 has 15 amino acids. CDR3 in DNA: TGTGCCAGCAGTGGGGCGGGGGGACGGACAGATACGCAGTATTTT. Translated, it gives CASSGAGGRTDTQYF.

CDR3 residues: CASSFQGTALGETQYF. The CDR3 nucleotides are TGTGCCAGCAGTTTCCAGGGGACTGCCTTGGGGGAGACCCAGTACTTC. This chain joins TRBV6-5 and TRBJ2-5; D may match TRBD1 or TRBD2 (6 bases each). Germline values: CDR1 MNHEY, CDR2 SVGAGI. This CDR3 has 16 residues. Trimming cost V 4 bases and J 5 bases, with 20 bases left between them.

CDR3 sequence: CAIRTGTNTGELFF. The CDR3 coding sequence is TGTGCCATCAGAACAGGGACCAACACCGGGGAGCTGTTTTTT. The chain is built from TRBV10-3 and TRBJ2-2, with D possibly TRBD1 on 6 matching bases. Deletions cut 6 bases from V and 2 bases from J, with 10 bases between. CDR1 ENHRY and CDR2 SYGVKD come from the germline V gene. There are 14 residues in the CDR3.

The chain combines TRBV6-5 with TRBJ2-5; 7 nucleotides match TRBD1. The end of the DNA fits TRBJ2-7 better, so the J call may be wrong. The CDR3 runs to 14 residues. Germline CDR1 MNHEY, CDR2 SVGAGI. The CDR3: CASSYRGQTYEQYF. The CDR3 DNA is TGTGCCAGCAGCTATCGGGGACAGACCTACGAGCAGTACTTC.

Worth noting for this clone: The same CDR3 also results from other DNA sequences found in this sample. The chain combines TRBV6-5 with TRBJ1-6; D is unresolved. Trimming removed 0 bases at V and 6 bases at J, with 9 bases between. This CDR3 region has 15 residues. CDR1 and CDR2 from the germline V gene are MNHEY and SVGAGI. CDR3 sequence (DNA): TGTGCCAGCAGTTACTCCAACAGCCTTAATTCACCCCTCCACTTT. Amino acid sequence: CASSYSNSLNSPLHF.

This rearrangement joins TRBV4-2 to TRBJ1-4, with TRBD1 matching 10 bases. This CDR3 has 14 amino acids. Looked up from germline, CDR1 is LGHNA and CDR2 is YNFKEQ. J lost 8 bases, V lost 4 bases, and 4 bases had no gene match. CDR3 amino acids: CASSPTGGWEKLFF. As DNA, the CDR3 is TGTGCCAGCAGCCCGACAGGGGGCTGGGAAAAACTGTTTTTT.

The V call is TRBV29-1, the J call TRBJ1-2; unclear D gene. Germline CDR1 is SQVTM and CDR2 is ANQGSEA. This CDR3 contains 13 residues. The ends were cut back, 3 bases at V and 4 bases at J, with 12 bases in the middle. DNA of the CDR3: TGCAGCGTTGAGGGCAGACGAGGCTATGGCTACACCTTC. Protein: CSVEGRRGYGYTF.

This chain connects TRBV7-9 to TRBJ1-5; weak D call: TRBD1 (5 bases). The CDR3 totals 14 residues. Germline CDR1 and CDR2: SEHNR and FQNEAQ (reference sequence). With 5 bases removed from V and 6 bases from J, the gap between germline ends came to 14 bases. For the CDR3, the DNA is TGTGCCAGCAGCCACTGGGGCACGGGTCAGCCCCAGCATTTT. The encoded protein is CASSHWGTGQPQHF.

J is TRBJ2-2 and V is TRBV6-5; TRBD2 might be the D (5 bases). This CDR3 comprises 16 residues. V was clipped by 1 base and J by 4 bases, with 13 bases between them. Germline lookup yields CDR1 MNHEY and CDR2 SVGAGI. The CDR3 reads CASSYWEAVGTGELFF. CDR3 DNA sequence: TGTGCCAGCAGTTACTGGGAAGCGGTGGGCACCGGGGAGCTGTTTTTT.